Listed below are T cell receptor beta chains from one sample, sequenced in a study of blood T cells in healthy people across ages. TCRdb independently ran MiXCR on the 5' RACE reads; one entry per CDR3 protein. The sample has about 1.4 million distinct CDR3 sequences, approximately 63% seen once; the top ten hold 6.5% to 8.5%. Sample: blood. Source of these receptors: a man aged 18 to 30 in good health. The CDR3 runs from the conserved cysteine through the conserved F or W. A D gene is named only where the DNA matches it firmly. Part of the rows lack a size; the others show once, few, many or a class for expanded clones.

D gene	V gene	clone size	J gene	CDR3 DNA	CDR3 protein
NA	TRBV11-2	few	TRBJ2-6	TGTGCCAGGTCAGGCTCTGGGGCCAACGTCCTGACTTTC	CARSGSGANVLTF
TRBD2	TRBV20-1	NA	TRBJ2-5	TGCAGTGCTGGAAGGACTAGCGGACAAGAGACCCAGTACTTC	CSAGRTSGQETQYF
NA	TRBV4-1	NA	TRBJ2-7	TGCGCCAGCAGCCCCCACGGAGATTGGGCTAAGGCGGAGCTCGGTAGCGAGCAGTACTTC	CASSPHGDWAKAELGSEQYF
NA	TRBV6-5	NA	TRBJ2-7	TGTGCCAGCCTGGGAGTAAACGAGCAGTACTTC	CASLGVNEQYF
TRBD1	TRBV24-1	NA	TRBJ2-2	TGTGCCACCAGAATAACAGGGGGGACCGGGGAGCTGTTTTTT	CATRITGGTGELFF
NA	TRBV20-1	NA	TRBJ1-1	TGCAGTGCTAGAGATCCACCTCGGGGGGCTAGTACTGAAGCTTTCTTT	CSARDPPRGASTEAFF
NA	TRBV28	NA	TRBJ2-7	TGTGCCAGCACTCCACAGGGAAAAGAGCAGTACTTC	CASTPQGKEQYF
TRBD2	TRBV4-1	once	TRBJ2-1	TGCGCCAGCAGCCAAGTTTGGGGGAGGGATGAGCAGTTCTTC	CASSQVWGRDEQFF
NA	TRBV20-1	once	TRBJ2-3	TGCAGTGCTAGAGACGGCGTGAGCCTCACAGATACGCAGTATTTT	CSARDGVSLTDTQYF
NA	TRBV7-9	NA	TRBJ2-5	TGTGCCAGCCGTACTATCAAAGCGACCCAGTACTTC	CASRTIKATQYF
TRBD1	TRBV12-3/TRBV12-4	few	TRBJ1-1	TGTGCCAGCAGGCGCGACAGGGGGACCAACACTGAAGCTTTCTTT	CASRRDRGTNTEAFF
TRBD1	TRBV20-1	NA	TRBJ1-2	TGCAGTGCTAGGTCTCCAGGGGGCTGGGGCTATGGCTACACCTTC	CSARSPGGWGYGYTF
NA	TRBV12-3/TRBV12-4	NA	TRBJ2-5	TGTGCCAGCAGTTTAATGGGAGACCAAGAGACCCAGTACTTC	CASSLMGDQETQYF
NA	TRBV5-6	NA	TRBJ2-7	TGTCCCAGCAGCTTTGGAGGGGGCTCCTACGAGCAGTACTTC	CPSSFGGGSYEQYF
NA	TRBV6-5	NA	TRBJ1-3	TGTGCCAGCAGTTACTCTGACGGAAACACCATATATTTT	CASSYSDGNTIYF
TRBD1	TRBV2	NA	TRBJ2-1	TGTGCCAGCACGAGTGTGACAGGGGGCGGTGAGCAGTTCTTC	CASTSVTGGGEQFF
NA	TRBV7-2	NA	TRBJ2-7	TGTGCCAGCAGTTTGGACACGGTCGACGAGCAGTACTTC	CASSLDTVDEQYF
NA	TRBV6-1	NA	TRBJ1-6	TGTGCCAGCAGTGACGGCAGGGAAACCTATAATTCACCCCTCCACTTT	CASSDGRETYNSPLHF
NA	TRBV7-2	few	TRBJ2-5	TGTGCCAGCAGTTTAGTAGCCAGAGAGACCCAGTACTTC	CASSLVARETQYF
TRBD1	TRBV27	once	TRBJ2-2	TGTGCCAGCAGTCCCCTAGGTGTGACAGGGCACACCGGGGAGCTGTTTTTT	CASSPLGVTGHTGELFF
NA	TRBV4-2	few	TRBJ2-7	TGTGCCAGCAGCCAAGGTTACCGGGGCACGGACGAGCAGTACTTC	CASSQGYRGTDEQYF
TRBD1	TRBV28	few	TRBJ2-7	TGTGCCAGCAGTCGTACCGGGACAGGGTTCTACGAGCAGTACTTC	CASSRTGTGFYEQYF
NA	TRBV7-9	NA	TRBJ2-7	TGTGCCAGCAGCTTATCCCAAGGACTTACCCCCTACGAGCAGTACTTC	CASSLSQGLTPYEQYF
NA	TRBV15	few	TRBJ2-7	TGTGCCACCAGCTATAGTGGGAACGAGCAGTACTTC	CATSYSGNEQYF
NA	TRBV10-1	NA	TRBJ2-3	TGCGCCAGCGACCCGGGGGGCACAGATACGCAGTATTTT	CASDPGGTDTQYF
NA	TRBV6-4	NA	TRBJ1-2	TGTGCCAGCAGTGAGTGGGGGATCCAACGGGATGGCTACACCTTC	CASSEWGIQRDGYTF
NA	TRBV20-1	NA	TRBJ1-4	TGCAGTGCTAGCCAGACCCGGTGGACTAATGAAAAACTGTTTTTT	CSASQTRWTNEKLFF
TRBD2	TRBV4-1	NA	TRBJ2-1	TGCGCCAGCAGCCACGATCCCATTCTAGCGGGGAGGGTCGATGAGCAGTTCTTC	CASSHDPILAGRVDEQFF
TRBD1	TRBV10-3	NA	TRBJ2-5	TGTGCCATCAGTTCGAAACGACAGGGCAACCAAGAGACCCAGTACTTC	CAISSKRQGNQETQYF
NA	TRBV9	few	TRBJ2-7	TGTGCCAGCAGCGTAGAGAGTGGTGCCTACTACGAGCAGTACTTC	CASSVESGAYYEQYF
NA	TRBV20-1	NA	TRBJ1-2	TGCAGTGCTAGAGATTCTCAGTCCCGCAGGGTCGGTAACTATGGCTACACCTTC	CSARDSQSRRVGNYGYTF
TRBD2	TRBV7-9	NA	TRBJ2-7	TGTGCCAGCAGCCATCGGACTAGCGGGGATTACGAGCAGTACTTC	CASSHRTSGDYEQYF
TRBD2	TRBV12-3/TRBV12-4	NA	TRBJ2-3	TGTGCCAGCAGCCCCTCACTAGCGGGAGTAGATACGCAGTATTTT	CASSPSLAGVDTQYF
NA	TRBV4-3	NA	TRBJ2-1	TGCGCCAGCAGCCAAGATGGTCGGGGGGCGAGGAATGAGCAGTTCTTC	CASSQDGRGARNEQFF
NA	TRBV10-3	NA	TRBJ2-5	TGTGCCATCAGTGAGTACGAAGAGACCCAGTACTTC	CAISEYEETQYF
NA	TRBV4-1	NA	TRBJ1-6	TGCGCCAGCAGCCAGACTCCGGGACCCGGAGATTCACCCCTCCACTTT	CASSQTPGPGDSPLHF
TRBD1	TRBV4-1	once	TRBJ2-7	TGCGCCAGCAGCCAAGGGGACAGAGGACAGGTGTTTTTCAGCTCCTACGAGCAGTACTTC	CASSQGDRGQVFFSSYEQYF
NA	TRBV9	NA	TRBJ2-3	TGTGCCAGCAGCGTAGTGGACCCCGTTTTTCCCACAGATGCGCAGTATTTT	CASSVVDPVFPTDAQYF
TRBD1	TRBV6-5	NA	TRBJ2-4	TGTGCCAGCAGCGACAGGGGGTATGGCAAAAACATTCAGTACTTC	CASSDRGYGKNIQYF
NA	TRBV18	NA	TRBJ2-7	TGTGCCAGCTCACCTGGGAAAGGCTCGTACGAGCAGTACTTC	CASSPGKGSYEQYF
NA	TRBV21-1	NA	TRBJ1-6	TGTGCCAGCAGCAAAAAAAGGTGGGGGCCCCAAGAAGAACCCCTCCACTTT	CASSKKRWGPQEEPLHF
TRBD2	TRBV7-9	few	TRBJ2-3	TGTGCCAGCAGCTTCCCCGGGGGGACGGACGATACGCAGTATTTT	CASSFPGGTDDTQYF
NA	TRBV29-1	NA	TRBJ1-2	TGCAGCGTTCGTAAACCCAGGGAAGACTATGGCTACACCTTC	CSVRKPREDYGYTF
NA	TRBV5-1	NA	TRBJ1-1	TGCGCCAGCAGCTTGGAAACAGCGGTGAACACTGAAGCTTTCTTT	CASSLETAVNTEAFF
NA	TRBV7-2	NA	TRBJ2-4	TGTGCCAGCAGCCCTTCAAGCCCCTTGCAGTACTTC	CASSPSSPLQYF
TRBD1	TRBV10-3	NA	TRBJ2-6	TGTGCCATCAGTTACGGACAGGGACACTCTGGGGCCAACGTCCTGACTTTC	CAISYGQGHSGANVLTF
NA	TRBV6-2/TRBV6-3	NA	TRBJ2-4	TGTGCCAGCTGCCCTTTAACGGACACTCTAGCCAAAAACATTCAGTACTTC	CASCPLTDTLAKNIQYF
NA	TRBV4-2	NA	TRBJ1-2	TGTGCCAGCAGCCAAGATCGGGGGAGCGGGTTTGGGGGCTACACCTTC	CASSQDRGSGFGGYTF
TRBD1	TRBV10-3	NA	TRBJ2-1	TGTGCCATCAGGGTTACCGGGACAGGGGGCTCCGATGAGCAGTTCTTC	CAIRVTGTGGSDEQFF
NA	TRBV2	NA	TRBJ2-5	TGTGCCAGCAGTGAAGAGGGGGGAGAGACCCAGTACTTC	CASSEEGGETQYF